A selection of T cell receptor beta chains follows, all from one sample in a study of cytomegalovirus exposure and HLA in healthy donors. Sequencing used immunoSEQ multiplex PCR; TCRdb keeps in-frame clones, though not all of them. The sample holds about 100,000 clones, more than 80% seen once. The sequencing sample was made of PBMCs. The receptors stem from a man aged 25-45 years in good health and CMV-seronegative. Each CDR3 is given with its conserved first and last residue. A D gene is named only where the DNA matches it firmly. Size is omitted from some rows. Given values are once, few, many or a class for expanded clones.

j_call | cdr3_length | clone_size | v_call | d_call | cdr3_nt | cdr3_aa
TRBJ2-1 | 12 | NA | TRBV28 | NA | TGTGCCAGCAGTATCACTAGCTTGGGGCAGTTCTTC | CASSITSLGQFF
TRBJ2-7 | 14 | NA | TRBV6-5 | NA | TGTGCCAGCAGTCAAGGAAGGAGCTCCTACGAGCAGTACTTC | CASSQGRSSYEQYF
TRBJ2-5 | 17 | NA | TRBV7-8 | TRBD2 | TGTGCCAGCAGGTTGAGCCGGATAGCGGGGCAGGGGGAGACCCAGTACTTC | CASRLSRIAGQGETQYF
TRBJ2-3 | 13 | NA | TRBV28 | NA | TGTGCCAGCTCCACTGCGAGCACAGATACGCAGTATTTT | CASSTASTDTQYF
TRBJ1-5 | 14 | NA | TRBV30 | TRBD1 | TGTGCCTGGAGTGCGGGACAGGGCATTCAGCCCCAGCATTTT | CAWSAGQGIQPQHF
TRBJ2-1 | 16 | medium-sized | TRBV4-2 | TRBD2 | TGTGCCAGCAGCCAAGAGTCCGCGGGGGGGGGCAATGAGCAGTTCTTC | CASSQESAGGGNEQFF
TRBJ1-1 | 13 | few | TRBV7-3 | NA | TGTGCCAGCAGCTTACAGGGGAACACTGAAGCTTTCTTT | CASSLQGNTEAFF
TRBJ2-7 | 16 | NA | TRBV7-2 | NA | TGTGCCAGCAGCTTAGGGGGCGGAGGGTCCTCCTACGAGCAGTACTTC | CASSLGGGGSSYEQYF
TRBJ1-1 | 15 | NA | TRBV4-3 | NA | TGCGCCAGCAGCCAAGTGGCGGGGCGGCGGACTGAAGCTTTCTTT | CASSQVAGRRTEAFF
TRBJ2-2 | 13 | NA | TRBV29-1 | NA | TGCAGCGTGAAGGTCGTGGGGCGCGGGGAGCTGTTTTTT | CSVKVVGRGELFF
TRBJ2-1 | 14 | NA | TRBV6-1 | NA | TGTGCCAGCAGGGAGGCGGGGTTGGGCAATGAGCAGTTCTTC | CASREAGLGNEQFF
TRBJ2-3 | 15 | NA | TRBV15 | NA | TGTGCCACCAGCAGAGACAGGGGCCTCACAGATACGCAGTATTTT | CATSRDRGLTDTQYF
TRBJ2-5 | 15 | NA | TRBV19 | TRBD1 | TGTGCCAGTAAACCGCCGGGACAGGGGAAAGAGACCCAGTACTTC | CASKPPGQGKETQYF
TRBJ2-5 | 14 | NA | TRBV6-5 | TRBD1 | TGTGCCAGTGCCGGGACAGCGTTCCAAGAGACCCAGTACTTC | CASAGTAFQETQYF
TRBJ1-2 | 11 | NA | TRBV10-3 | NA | TGTGCCTCGGGAGCTATCTATGGCTACACCTTC | CASGAIYGYTF
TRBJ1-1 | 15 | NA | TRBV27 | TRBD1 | TGTGCCAGCAGTCCTTCCGCCGGGACAGGGAAGAAAGCTTTCTTT | CASSPSAGTGKKAFF